This section outlines one T cell receptor beta chain sequence together with its context. The entry originates in a study of blood T cells in healthy people across ages. CDR3 length: 18 residues. The germline V gene has CDR1 SGHTA and CDR2 FQGNSA. A second PCR, run for about 7 to 11 cycles, used a sample-barcoded 5' primer plus a J-beta primer mix. Via MiXCR, TCRdb re-called the 5' RACE reads, giving one row per CDR3 protein. This table has over 950,000 distinct CDR3 sequences, 35% to 40% appearing once. The TCR sequence derives from a man younger than 30 in good health. The source material was blood. V and J are TRBV7-2 and TRBJ2-7, with D tentatively TRBD1 or TRBD2 (5 bases each). The J call may be mistaken, given a closer DNA end match to TRBJ2-5. The CDR3 reads CASSLAVVSGPISGTQYF. In nucleotides, the CDR3 is TGTGCCAGCAGCTTAGCCGTAGTATCGGGGCCAATTTCTGGGACCCAGTACTTC.